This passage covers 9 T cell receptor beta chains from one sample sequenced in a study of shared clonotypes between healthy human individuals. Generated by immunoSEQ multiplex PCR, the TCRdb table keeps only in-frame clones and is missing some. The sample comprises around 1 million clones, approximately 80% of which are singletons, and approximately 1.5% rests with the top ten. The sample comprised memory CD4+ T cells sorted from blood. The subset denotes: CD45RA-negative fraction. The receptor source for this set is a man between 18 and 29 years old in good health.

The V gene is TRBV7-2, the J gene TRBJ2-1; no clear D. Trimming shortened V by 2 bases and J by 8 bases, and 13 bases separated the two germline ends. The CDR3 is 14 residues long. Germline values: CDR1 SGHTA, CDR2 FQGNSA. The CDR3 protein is CASSLPGRADEQFF. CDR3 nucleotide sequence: TGTGCCAGCAGCTTACCCGGGCGCGCCGATGAGCAGTTCTTC.

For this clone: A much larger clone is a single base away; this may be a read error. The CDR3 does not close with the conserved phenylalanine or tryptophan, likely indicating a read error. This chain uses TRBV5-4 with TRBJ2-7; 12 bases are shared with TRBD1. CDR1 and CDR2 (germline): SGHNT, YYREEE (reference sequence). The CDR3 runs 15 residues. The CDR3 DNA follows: TGCGCCAGCAGCCTTGGGACAGGGGGCTGGGACGAGCAGTACTCC. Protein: CASSLGTGGWDEQYS.

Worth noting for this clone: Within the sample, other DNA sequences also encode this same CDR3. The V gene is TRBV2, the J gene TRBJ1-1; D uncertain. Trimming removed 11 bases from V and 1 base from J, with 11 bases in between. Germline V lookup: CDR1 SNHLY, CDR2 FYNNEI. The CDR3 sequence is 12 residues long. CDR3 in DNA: TGTGCCTCCACAGTGGGGAACACTGAAGCTTTCTTT. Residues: CASTVGNTEAFF.

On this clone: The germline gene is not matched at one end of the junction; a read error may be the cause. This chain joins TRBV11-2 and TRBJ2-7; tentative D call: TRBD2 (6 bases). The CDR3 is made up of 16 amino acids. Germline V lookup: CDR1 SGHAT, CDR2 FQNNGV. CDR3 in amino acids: CASSIEPGLGSYEQYF. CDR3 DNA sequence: TGTGCCAGCAGCATAGAACCGGGACTGGGCTCCTACGAGCAGTACTTC.

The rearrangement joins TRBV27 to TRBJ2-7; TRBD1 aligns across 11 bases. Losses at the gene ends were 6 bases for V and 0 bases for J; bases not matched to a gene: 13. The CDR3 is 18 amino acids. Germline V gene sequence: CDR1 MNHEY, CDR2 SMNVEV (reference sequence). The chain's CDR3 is CASSRTGTGGLPSYEQYF. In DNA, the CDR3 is TGTGCCAGCAGCCGGACCGGGACAGGGGGACTACCCTCCTACGAGCAGTACTTC.

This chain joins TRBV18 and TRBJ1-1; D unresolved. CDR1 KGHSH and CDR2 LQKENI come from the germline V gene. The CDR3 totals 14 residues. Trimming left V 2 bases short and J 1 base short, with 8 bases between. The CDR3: CASSPEIGNTEAFF. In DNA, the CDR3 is TGTGCCAGCTCACCAGAAATCGGGAACACTGAAGCTTTCTTT.

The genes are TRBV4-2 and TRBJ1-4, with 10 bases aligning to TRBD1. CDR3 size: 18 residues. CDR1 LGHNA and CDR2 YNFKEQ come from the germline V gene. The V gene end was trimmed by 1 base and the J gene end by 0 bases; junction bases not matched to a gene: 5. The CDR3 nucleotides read TGTGCCAGCAGCCAAGGCTCGGGACAGGGGACAACTAATGAAAAACTGTTTTTT. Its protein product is CASSQGSGQGTTNEKLFF.

The CDR3 coding sequence is TGCGCCAGCAGCTTGTCAACCGGGACAGGGAACACCGGGGAGCTGTTTTTT. Protein sequence: CASSLSTGTGNTGELFF. The V call is TRBV5-1, the J call TRBJ2-2; 8 nucleotides align to TRBD1. The CDR3 has 17 residues. The germline V gene encodes CDR1 SGHRS and CDR2 YFSETQ. Unmatched junction bases numbered 6, after V lost 1 base and J lost 1 base.

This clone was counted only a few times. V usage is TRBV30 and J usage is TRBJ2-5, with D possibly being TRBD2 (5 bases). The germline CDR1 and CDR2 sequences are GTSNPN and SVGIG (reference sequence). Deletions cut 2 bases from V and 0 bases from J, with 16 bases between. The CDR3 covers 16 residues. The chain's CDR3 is CAWSPPPTKYQETQYF. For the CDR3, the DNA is TGTGCCTGGAGTCCCCCCCCGACTAAATACCAAGAGACCCAGTACTTC.